The source of this T cell receptor (beta chain) is a study of technical replicates of blood from a few donors. The V end lost 4 bases, the J end lost 6 bases, and 16 bases lay between the germline ends. This CDR3 spans 15 amino acids. The germline V gene encodes CDR1 LGHNA and CDR2 YSLEER. Sequenced by immunoSEQ multiplex PCR; TCRdb stores in-frame clones only, minus some. The sample shows about 56,000 clones, over 85% of them seen only once. The origin of this receptor is a human donor in good health. Some clones in this sample may be carry-over from other donors' samples. Sequencing was done on a sample of PBMCs. V gene TRBV4-3 combines with J gene TRBJ2-1; D ambiguous. The chain's CDR3 is CASSPTTPDSNEQFF. For the CDR3, the DNA is TGCGCCAGCAGCCCCACTACTCCGGATTCCAATGAGCAGTTCTTC.